The next 2 T cell receptor beta chains were all read from a single sample in a study of OX40 agonist ivuxolimab in advanced cancers. Clones were read by immunoSEQ multiplex PCR, and TCRdb kept only the in-frame ones, dropping some. Of about 37,000 clones in the sample, about nine tenths are singletons; the top ten hold more than 25%. Sequenced material: CD4+ or CD8+ T cells sorted from blood, taken in a trial of the OX40 agonist ivuxolimab. The origin of the receptors is an adult with an advanced solid tumor such as melanoma, head and neck, liver or kidney cancer.

The J gene is TRBJ2-1, the V gene TRBV7-6; 7 bases agree with TRBD2. The CDR3 is 17 amino acids. V shed 4 bases and J 6 bases; nucleotides not matched to a gene: 15. CDR1 and CDR2 (germline): SGHVS, FNYEAQ. The CDR3 bases are TGTGCCAGCAGCTCAATTCTAGCGGCGCGGAGTGTCAATGAGCAGTTCTTC. It encodes CASSSILAARSVNEQFF.

The V and J genes are TRBV5-1 and TRBJ2-5; 9 bases are shared with TRBD1. With 4 bases clipped from V and 3 bases from J, the junction kept 4 bases outside the gene matches. CDR3 length equals 14 residues. Germline CDR1 is SGHRS and CDR2 is YFSETQ. The DNA of the CDR3 is TGCGCCAGCAGCACCCGACAGGGGGAAGAGACCCAGTACTTC. Amino acid sequence: CASSTRQGEETQYF. The full variable domain, completed using reference TRBV5-1 and TRBJ2-5, is KAGVTQTPRYLIKTRGQQVTLSCSPISGHRSVSWYQQTPGQGLQFLFEYFSETQRNKGNFPGRFSGRQFSNSRSEMNVSTLELGDSALYLCASSTRQGEETQYFGPGTRLLVL.